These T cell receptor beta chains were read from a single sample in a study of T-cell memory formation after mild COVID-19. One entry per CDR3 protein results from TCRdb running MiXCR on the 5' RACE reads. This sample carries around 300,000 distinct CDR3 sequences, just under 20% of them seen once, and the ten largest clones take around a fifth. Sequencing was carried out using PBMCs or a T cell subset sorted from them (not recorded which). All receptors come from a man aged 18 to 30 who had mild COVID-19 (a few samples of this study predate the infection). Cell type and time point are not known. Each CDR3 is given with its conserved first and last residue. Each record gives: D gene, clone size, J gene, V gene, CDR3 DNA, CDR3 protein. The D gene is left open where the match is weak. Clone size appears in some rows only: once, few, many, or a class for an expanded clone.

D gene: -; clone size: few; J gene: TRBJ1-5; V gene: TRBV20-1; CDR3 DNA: TGCAGTTCCTACAGGGCGAGTCAGCCCCAGCATTTT; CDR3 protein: CSSYRASQPQHF
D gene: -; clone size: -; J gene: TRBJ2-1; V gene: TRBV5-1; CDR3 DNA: TGCGCCAGCAGCTTGGAACGGGGGGCGGTCAATGAGCAGTTCTTC; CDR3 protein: CASSLERGAVNEQFF
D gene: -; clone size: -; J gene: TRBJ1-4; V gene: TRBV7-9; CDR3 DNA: TGTGCCAGCAGCCTATACAGTGAAAAACTGTTTTTT; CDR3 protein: CASSLYSEKLFF
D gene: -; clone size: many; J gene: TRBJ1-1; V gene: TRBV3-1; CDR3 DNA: TGTGCCAGCACCACTCAGGGGAACACTGAAGCTTTCTTT; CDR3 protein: CASTTQGNTEAFF
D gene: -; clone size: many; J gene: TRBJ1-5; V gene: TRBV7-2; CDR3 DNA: TGTGCCAGCAGCTCGGGCAATCAGCCCCAGCATTTT; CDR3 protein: CASSSGNQPQHF
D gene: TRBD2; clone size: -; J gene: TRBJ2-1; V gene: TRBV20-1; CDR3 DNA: TGCAGTGCCCGAGGGACTAGCGGGGGGTCGAATGAGCAGTTCTTC; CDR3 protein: CSARGTSGGSNEQFF
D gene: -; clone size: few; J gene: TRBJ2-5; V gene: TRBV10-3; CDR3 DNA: TGTGCCATCAGTGATAGTAAGAAGTCGGAGACCCAGTACTTC; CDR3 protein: CAISDSKKSETQYF
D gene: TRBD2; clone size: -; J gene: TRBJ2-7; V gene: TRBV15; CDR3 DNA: TGTGCCACCAGCAGAGGACTAGCGGGGACTTACGAGCAGTACTTC; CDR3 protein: CATSRGLAGTYEQYF
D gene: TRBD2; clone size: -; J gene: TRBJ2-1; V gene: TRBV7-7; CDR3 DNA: TGTGCCAGCAGCTTAGCGCCGGCTAGCGGGGGGACGCCTTATGGTGAGCAGTTCTTC; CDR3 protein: CASSLAPASGGTPYGEQFF
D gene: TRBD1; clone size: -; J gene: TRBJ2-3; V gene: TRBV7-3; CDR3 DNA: TGTGCCAGCAGCGTGACAGGGAGCGGAGCTGATACGCAGTATTTT; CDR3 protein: CASSVTGSGADTQYF
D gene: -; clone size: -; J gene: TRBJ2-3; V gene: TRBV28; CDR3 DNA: TGTGCCAGCAGTTTATCAGGGATCACAGATACGCAGTATTTT; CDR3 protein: CASSLSGITDTQYF
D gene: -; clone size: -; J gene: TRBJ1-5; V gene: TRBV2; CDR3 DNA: TGTGCCAGCAGTCGCAGGGAGGGCGGCAATCAGCCCCAGCATTTT; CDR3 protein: CASSRREGGNQPQHF
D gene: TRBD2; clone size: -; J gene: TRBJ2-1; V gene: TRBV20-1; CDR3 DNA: TGCAGTGCGGTGGATCAGCGGGGCTTGACTGAGCAGTTCTTC; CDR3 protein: CSAVDQRGLTEQFF
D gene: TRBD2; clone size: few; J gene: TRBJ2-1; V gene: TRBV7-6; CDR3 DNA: TGTGCCAGCAGCGAGAGCGGGGCCTCCTACAATGAGCAGTTCTTC; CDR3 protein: CASSESGASYNEQFF
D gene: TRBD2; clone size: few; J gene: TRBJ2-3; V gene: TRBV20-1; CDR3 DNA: TGCAGTGCTAGTTCGGGGGGGGCTACAGATACGCAGTATTTT; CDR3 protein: CSASSGGATDTQYF
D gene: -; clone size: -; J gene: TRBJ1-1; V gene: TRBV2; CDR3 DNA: TGTGCCAGCAGGGGCAGTCTCACGAACACTGAAGCTTTCTTT; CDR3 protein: CASRGSLTNTEAFF
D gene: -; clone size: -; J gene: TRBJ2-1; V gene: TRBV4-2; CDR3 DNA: TGTGCCAGCAGCCAAGAGCGGGGGCCCAGAGGAGGGCAGTTCTTC; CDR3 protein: CASSQERGPRGGQFF
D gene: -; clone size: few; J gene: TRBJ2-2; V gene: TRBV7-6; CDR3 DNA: TGTGCCAGCAGCTTAGAGGCGACAGGATGGTCCGGGGAGCTGTTTTTT; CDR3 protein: CASSLEATGWSGELFF
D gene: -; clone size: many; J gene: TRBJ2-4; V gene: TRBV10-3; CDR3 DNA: TGTGCCATCAGTGAGTCTGGGTTGCTAGCCAAAAACATTCAGTACTTC; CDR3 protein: CAISESGLLAKNIQYF
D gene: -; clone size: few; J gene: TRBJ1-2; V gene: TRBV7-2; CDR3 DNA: TGTGCCAGCAGCTTAGGCAGATACTATGGCTACACCTTC; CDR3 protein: CASSLGRYYGYTF
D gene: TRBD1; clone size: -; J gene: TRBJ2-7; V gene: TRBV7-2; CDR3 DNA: TGTGCCAGCAGCTTAATCGAGACAGGGCCCTACGAGCAGTACTTC; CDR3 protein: CASSLIETGPYEQYF
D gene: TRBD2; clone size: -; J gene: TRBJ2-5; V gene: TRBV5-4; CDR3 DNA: TGTGCCAGCAGCTTCGGACTAGCGGGGGCCCAAGAGACCCAGTACTTC; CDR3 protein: CASSFGLAGAQETQYF
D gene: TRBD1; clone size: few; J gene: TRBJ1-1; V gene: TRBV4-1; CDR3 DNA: TGCGCCAGCGCCCTGGCCACAGGGGCCACTGAAGCTTTCTTT; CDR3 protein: CASALATGATEAFF
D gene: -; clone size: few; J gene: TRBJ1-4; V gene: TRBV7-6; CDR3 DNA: TGTGCCAGCAGCTTAGGCGGAGGTGAAAAACTGTTTTTT; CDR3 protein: CASSLGGGEKLFF
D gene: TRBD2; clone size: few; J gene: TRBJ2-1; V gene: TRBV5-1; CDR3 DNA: TGCGCCAGCAGCTTGTCTAGCGGGGGGCGGGATGAGCAGTTCTTC; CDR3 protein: CASSLSSGGRDEQFF
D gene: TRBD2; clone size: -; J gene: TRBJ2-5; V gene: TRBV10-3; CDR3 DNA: TGTGCCATCAGTGAGGTTTCGGGGGGTCCTCGGGAGACCCAGTACTTC; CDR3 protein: CAISEVSGGPRETQYF
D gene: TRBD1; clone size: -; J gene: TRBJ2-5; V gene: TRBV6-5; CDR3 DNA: TGTGCCAGCAGTTACTCACGGGACAGTGATCAAGAGACCCAGTACTTC; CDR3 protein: CASSYSRDSDQETQYF
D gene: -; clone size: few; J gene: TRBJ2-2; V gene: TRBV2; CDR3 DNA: TGTGCCACCGAGGGGCAGGGGGGCACCGGGGAGCTGTTTTTT; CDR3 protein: CATEGQGGTGELFF
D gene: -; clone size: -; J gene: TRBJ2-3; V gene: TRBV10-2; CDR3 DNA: TGCGCCAGCTACGGGTTGGGCACAGATACGCAGTATTTT; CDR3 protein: CASYGLGTDTQYF
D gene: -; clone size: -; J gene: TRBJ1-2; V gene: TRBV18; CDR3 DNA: TGTGCCAGCTCACCAATTTCGACGGCGGCTGCCTATGGCTACACCTTC; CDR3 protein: CASSPISTAAAYGYTF
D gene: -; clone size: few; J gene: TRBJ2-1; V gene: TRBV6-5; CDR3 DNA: TGTGCCAGCAGTTACTCGAGGGTCTTGACGTATTACAATGAGCAGTTCTTC; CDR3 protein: CASSYSRVLTYYNEQFF
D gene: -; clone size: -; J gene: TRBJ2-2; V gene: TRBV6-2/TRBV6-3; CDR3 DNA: TGTGCCAGCAGGGATCCCGGGGTCGGGGAGCTGTTTTTT; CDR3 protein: CASRDPGVGELFF
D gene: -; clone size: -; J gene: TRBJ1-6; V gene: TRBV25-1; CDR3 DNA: TGTGCCAGCAGTGAATTAGGTCAAGGATCACCCCTCCACTTT; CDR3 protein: CASSELGQGSPLHF
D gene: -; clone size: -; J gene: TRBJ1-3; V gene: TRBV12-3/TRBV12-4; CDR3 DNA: TGTGCCAGCACCCTCCGGGCAGGGAGAAACACCATATATTTT; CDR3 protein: CASTLRAGRNTIYF
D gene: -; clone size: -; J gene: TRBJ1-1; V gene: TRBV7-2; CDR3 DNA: TGTGCCAGCAGCTGGGGGGCAGGGGTGAACACTGAAGCTTTCTTT; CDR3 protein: CASSWGAGVNTEAFF
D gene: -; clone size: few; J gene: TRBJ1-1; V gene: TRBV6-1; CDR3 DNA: TGTGCCAGCAGTTCTTTATCCACCACTGAAGCTTTCTTT; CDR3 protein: CASSSLSTTEAFF
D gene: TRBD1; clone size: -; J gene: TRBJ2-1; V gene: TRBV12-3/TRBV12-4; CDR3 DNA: TGTGCCAGCAGCCTCGACAGGGCTCGGAATGAGCAGTTCTTC; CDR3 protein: CASSLDRARNEQFF
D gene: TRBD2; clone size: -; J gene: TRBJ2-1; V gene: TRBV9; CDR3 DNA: TGTGCCAGCAGCGTAGGAGGGACTAGCGGGGGTCCCAATGAGCAGTTCTTC; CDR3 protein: CASSVGGTSGGPNEQFF